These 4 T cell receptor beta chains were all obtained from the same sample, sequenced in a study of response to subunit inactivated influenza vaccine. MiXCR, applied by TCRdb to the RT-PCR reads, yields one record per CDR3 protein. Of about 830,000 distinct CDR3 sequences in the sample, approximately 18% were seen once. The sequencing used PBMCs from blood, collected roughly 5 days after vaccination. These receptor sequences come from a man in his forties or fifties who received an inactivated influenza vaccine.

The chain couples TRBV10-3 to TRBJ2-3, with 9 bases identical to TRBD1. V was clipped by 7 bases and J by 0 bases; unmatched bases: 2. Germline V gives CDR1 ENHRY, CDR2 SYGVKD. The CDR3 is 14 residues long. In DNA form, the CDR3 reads TGTGCCATCACCGGGACAGGGAGCACAGATACGCAGTATTTT. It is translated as CAITGTGSTDTQYF.

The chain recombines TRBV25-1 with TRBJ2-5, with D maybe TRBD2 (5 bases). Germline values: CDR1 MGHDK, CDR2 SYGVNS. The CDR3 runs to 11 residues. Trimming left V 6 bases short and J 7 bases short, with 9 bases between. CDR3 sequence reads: CASSGEGTQYF. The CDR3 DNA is TGTGCCAGCAGCGGAGAGGGGACCCAGTACTTC.

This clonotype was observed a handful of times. The CDR3 loop reads CASSLVTQNQPQHF. The DNA for the CDR3 is TGTGCCAGCAGTTTGGTAACACAAAATCAGCCCCAGCATTTT. The chain recombines TRBV6-2 or TRBV6-3 with TRBJ1-5; D not certain. The germline CDR1 and CDR2 sequences are MNHEY and SVGEGT. Trimming removed 4 bases at V and 4 bases at J, with 11 bases between. The CDR3 is 14 residues long.

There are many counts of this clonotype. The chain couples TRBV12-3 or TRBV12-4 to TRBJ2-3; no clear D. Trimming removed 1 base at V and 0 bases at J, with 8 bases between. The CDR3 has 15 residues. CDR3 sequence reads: CASSLDGRSTDTQYF. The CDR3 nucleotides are TGTGCCAGCAGTTTAGACGGCAGGAGCACAGATACGCAGTATTTT.